The table lists the clone carrying this T cell receptor beta chain with a few counts. This specimen belongs to a study of blood T cell repertoires in COVID-19. The wider study: The United States, Italy and Spain were the sources of the acute and convalescent COVID-19 samples. From T cells, B-cell-depleted T cells, or PBMCs came the material, which was cDNA or gDNA.

As handled by the study authors: Estimation of nucleated cell counts relied on the amplification of reference gene primers. Repertoires were generated with immunoSEQ multiplex PCR, while TCRdb's copy carries only in-frame clones and drops some. Clone size and V and J calls were adopted from that table, with D and trimming inferred from the DNA. In the table there are about 59,000 clones, around 81% of which are singletons. Sequences were obtained from peripheral blood. The sequence derives from an elderly woman with active or convalescent COVID-19.

This CDR3 reads CASSKQGIDYEQYF. Here the CDR3 DNA reads TGTGCCAGCAGTAAACAGGGGATTGACTACGAGCAGTACTTC. The V call is TRBV9, the J call TRBJ2-7, with TRBD1 identical over 7 bases. The CDR3 spans 14 residues. The V gene end was trimmed by 5 bases and the J gene end by 3 bases; junction bases not matched to a gene: 8. Per germline, CDR1 SGDLS and CDR2 YYNGEE.